This section outlines one T cell receptor beta chain sequence together with its context. The antigen is unknown. This specimen belongs to a study of neoadjuvant nivolumab and ipilimumab in lung cancer. Background on the study: Patients got nivolumab 3 mg/kg on days 1, 15 and 29; combination added ipilimumab 1 mg/kg day 1.

Study-wide results and caveats: Higher pretherapy blood TCR richness went with higher resected-tumor richness. Only a single major-pathologic-response sample was available for clonality analysis. Resected tumors had greater TCR richness and clonality than uninvolved lung.

Measured with immunoSEQ multiplex PCR; TCRdb has only the in-frame clones, and not every one. The table lists 25,000 to 35,000 clones, under 95% of them singletons. Germline CDR1 is WNHNN and CDR2 is SYGVQD (reference sequence). J gave up 9 bases and V 0 bases, and 6 bases lay outside the gene matches. The CDR3 contains 15 residues. This sample comprised peripheral blood, obtained after neoadjuvant nivolumab, alone or with ipilimumab, at or shortly before surgery. The rearrangement links TRBV10-1 to TRBJ2-7; 12 bases are shared with TRBD2. This TCR derives from an adult with non-small cell lung cancer. The CDR3 spells CASSESASGRARQYF. For the CDR3, the DNA is TGCGCCAGCAGTGAGTCGGCTAGCGGGAGGGCCAGGCAGTACTTC.